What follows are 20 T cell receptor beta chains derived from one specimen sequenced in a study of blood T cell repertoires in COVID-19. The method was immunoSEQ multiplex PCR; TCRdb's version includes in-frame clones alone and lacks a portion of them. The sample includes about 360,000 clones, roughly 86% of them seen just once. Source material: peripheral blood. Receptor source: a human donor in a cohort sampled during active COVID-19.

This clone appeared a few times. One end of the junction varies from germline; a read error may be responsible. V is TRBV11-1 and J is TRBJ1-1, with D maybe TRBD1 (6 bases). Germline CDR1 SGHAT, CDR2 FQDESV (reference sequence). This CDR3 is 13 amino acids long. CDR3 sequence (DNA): TGTGCCAGCAGCATAGCAGGGGTCACTGAAGCTTTCTTT. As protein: CASSIAGVTEAFF.

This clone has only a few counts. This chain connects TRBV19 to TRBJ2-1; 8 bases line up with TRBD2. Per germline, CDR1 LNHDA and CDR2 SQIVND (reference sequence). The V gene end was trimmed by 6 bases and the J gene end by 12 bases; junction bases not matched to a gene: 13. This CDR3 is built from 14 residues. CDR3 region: CASSTSGWREGQFF. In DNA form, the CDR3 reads TGTGCCAGTAGCACTAGCGGCTGGCGTGAGGGGCAGTTCTTC.

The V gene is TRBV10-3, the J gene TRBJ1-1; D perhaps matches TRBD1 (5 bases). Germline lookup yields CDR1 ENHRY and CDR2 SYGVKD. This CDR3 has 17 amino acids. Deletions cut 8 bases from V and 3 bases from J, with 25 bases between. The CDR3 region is CAIGDVLVRGGYTEAFF. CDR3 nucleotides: TGTGCCATCGGGGATGTTTTGGTAAGGGGTGGATACACTGAAGCTTTCTTT.

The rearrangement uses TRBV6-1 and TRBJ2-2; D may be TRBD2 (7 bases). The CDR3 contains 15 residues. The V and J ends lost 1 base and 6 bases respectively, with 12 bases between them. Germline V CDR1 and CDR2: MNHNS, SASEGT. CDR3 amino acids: CASSEGGGASGELFF. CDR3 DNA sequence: TGTGCCAGCAGTGAAGGAGGGGGGGCCTCCGGGGAGCTGTTTTTT.

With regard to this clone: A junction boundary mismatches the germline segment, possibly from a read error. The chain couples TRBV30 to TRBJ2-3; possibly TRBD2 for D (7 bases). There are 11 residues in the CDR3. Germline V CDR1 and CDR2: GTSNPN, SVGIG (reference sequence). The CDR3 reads CAWSDGGLRSF. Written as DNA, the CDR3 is TGTGCCTGGAGTGACGGGGGGCTTCGAAGTTTT.

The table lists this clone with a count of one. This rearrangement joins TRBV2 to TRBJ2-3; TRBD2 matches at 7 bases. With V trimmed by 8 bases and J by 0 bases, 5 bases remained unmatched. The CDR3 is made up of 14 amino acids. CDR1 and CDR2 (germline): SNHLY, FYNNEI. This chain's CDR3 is CASRRGFSTDTQYF. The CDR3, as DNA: TGTGCCAGCCGGCGGGGGTTTAGCACAGATACGCAGTATTTT.

CDR3 region: CASSPTSGDWDEQFF. The CDR3 coding sequence is TGCGCCAGCAGCCCGACTAGCGGAGACTGGGATGAGCAGTTCTTC. The chain carries TRBV4-1 and TRBJ2-1, with 9 positions matching TRBD2. The V and J ends lost 4 bases and 8 bases, in that order; junction bases with no gene match: 9. From germline, CDR1 is MGHRA and CDR2 YSYEKL. The CDR3 totals 15 residues.

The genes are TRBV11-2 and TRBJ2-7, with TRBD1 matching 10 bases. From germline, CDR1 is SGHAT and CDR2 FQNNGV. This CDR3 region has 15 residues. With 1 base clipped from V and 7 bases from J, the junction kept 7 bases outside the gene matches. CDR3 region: CASSLAGTGVWEQYF. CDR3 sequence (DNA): TGTGCCAGCAGCTTAGCAGGGACAGGGGTGTGGGAGCAGTACTTC.

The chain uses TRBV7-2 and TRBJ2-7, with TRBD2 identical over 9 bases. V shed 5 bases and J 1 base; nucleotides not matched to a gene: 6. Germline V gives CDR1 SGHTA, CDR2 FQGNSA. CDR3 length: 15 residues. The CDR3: CASSRSGSGSYEQYF. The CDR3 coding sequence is TGTGCCAGCAGCCGTAGCGGGAGTGGGTCCTACGAGCAGTACTTC.

The CDR3 DNA is TGTGCCACCAGTGTACTAGCGGGAGTTCAAGAGACCCAGTACTTC. The encoded protein is CATSVLAGVQETQYF. V gene TRBV24-1 combines with J gene TRBJ2-5; 11 nucleotides match TRBD2. CDR3 length: 15 residues. CDR1 and CDR2 (germline): KGHDR, SFDVKD. Trimming removed 5 bases from V and 2 bases from J; junction bases left unmatched: 3.

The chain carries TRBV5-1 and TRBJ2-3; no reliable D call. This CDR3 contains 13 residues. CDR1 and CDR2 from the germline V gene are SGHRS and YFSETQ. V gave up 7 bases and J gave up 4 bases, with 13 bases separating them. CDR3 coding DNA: TGCGCCAGCTATACCTCAACTTCAGATACGCAGTATTTT. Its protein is CASYTSTSDTQYF.

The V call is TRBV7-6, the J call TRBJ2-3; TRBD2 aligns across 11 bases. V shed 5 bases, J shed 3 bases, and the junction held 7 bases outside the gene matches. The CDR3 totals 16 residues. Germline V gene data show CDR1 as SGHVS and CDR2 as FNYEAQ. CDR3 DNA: TGTGCCAGCAGCCCGGAGACTAGCGGGATGACAGATACGCAGTATTTT. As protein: CASSPETSGMTDTQYF.

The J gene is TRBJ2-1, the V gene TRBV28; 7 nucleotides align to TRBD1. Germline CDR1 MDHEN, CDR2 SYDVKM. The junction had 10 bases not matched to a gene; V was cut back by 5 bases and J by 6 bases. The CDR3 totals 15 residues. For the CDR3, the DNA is TGTGCCAGCAGTCCCCACAGGGGCTTAACCAATGAGCAGTTCTTC. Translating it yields CASSPHRGLTNEQFF.

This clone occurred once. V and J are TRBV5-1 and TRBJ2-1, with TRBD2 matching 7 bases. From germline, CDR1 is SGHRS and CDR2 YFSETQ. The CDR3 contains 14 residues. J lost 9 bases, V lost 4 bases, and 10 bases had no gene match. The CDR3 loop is CASSAGELQIEQFF. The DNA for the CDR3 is TGCGCCAGCAGCGCGGGGGAATTACAAATTGAGCAGTTCTTC.

DNA for the CDR3: TGTGCCAGCAGCTCGAACCCAGGTGCAGTTAACTATGGCTACACCTTC. This gives the protein CASSSNPGAVNYGYTF. The gene calls are TRBV28 and TRBJ1-2, with no clear D. Germline values: CDR1 MDHEN, CDR2 SYDVKM. Trimming took 6 bases from V and 1 from J, leaving 18 bases between them. CDR3 length equals 16 residues.

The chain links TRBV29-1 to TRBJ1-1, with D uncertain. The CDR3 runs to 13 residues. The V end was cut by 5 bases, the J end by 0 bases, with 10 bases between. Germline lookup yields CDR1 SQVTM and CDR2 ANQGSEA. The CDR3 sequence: CSVSVDMNTEAFF. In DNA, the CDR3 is TGCAGCGTTTCGGTCGACATGAACACTGAAGCTTTCTTT.

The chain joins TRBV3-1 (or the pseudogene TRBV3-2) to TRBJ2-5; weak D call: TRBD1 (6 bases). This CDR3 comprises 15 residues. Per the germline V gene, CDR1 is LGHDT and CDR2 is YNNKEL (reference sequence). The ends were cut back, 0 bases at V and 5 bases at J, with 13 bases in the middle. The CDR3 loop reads CASSQDPGEAETQYF. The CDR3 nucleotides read TGTGCCAGCAGCCAAGACCCAGGGGAAGCGGAGACCCAGTACTTC.

The CDR3 here is CASSSNTGGTEAFF. The CDR3 DNA reads TGTGCCAGCAGCTCGAATACAGGGGGCACTGAAGCTTTCTTT. V usage is TRBV7-9 and J usage is TRBJ1-1; 8 bases line up with TRBD1. The V gene's germline CDR1 is SEHNR and CDR2 FQNEAQ (reference sequence). The CDR3 length is 14 residues. V lost 4 bases and J lost 4; bases outside the gene matches: 5.

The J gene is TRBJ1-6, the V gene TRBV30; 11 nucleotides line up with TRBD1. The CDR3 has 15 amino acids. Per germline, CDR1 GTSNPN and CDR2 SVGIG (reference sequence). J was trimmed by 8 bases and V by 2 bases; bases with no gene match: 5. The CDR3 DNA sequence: TGTGCCTGGAGTCCCGGGACAGGGGGATATTCACCCCTCCACTTT. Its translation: CAWSPGTGGYSPLHF.

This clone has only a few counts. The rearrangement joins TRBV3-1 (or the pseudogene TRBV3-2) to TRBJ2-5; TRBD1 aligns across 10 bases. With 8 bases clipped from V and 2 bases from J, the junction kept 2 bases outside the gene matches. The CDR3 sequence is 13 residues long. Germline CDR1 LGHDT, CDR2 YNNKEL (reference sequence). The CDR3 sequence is CASRDRGQETQYF. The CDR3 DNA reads TGTGCCAGCCGGGACAGGGGTCAAGAGACCCAGTACTTC.